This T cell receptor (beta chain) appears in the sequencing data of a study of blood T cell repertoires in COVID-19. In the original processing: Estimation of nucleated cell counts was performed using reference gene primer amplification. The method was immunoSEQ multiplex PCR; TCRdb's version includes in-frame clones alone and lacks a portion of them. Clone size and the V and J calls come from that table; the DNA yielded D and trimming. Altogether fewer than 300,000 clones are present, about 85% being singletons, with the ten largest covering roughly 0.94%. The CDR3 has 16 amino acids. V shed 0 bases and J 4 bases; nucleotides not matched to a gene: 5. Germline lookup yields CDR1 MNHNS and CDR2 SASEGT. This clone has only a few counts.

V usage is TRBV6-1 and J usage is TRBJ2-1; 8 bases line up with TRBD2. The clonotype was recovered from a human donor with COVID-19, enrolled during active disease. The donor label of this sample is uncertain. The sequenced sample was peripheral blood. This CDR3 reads CASSEATVAGYNEQFF. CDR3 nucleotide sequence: TGTGCCAGCAGTGAAGCAACGGTAGCGGGATACAATGAGCAGTTCTTC.